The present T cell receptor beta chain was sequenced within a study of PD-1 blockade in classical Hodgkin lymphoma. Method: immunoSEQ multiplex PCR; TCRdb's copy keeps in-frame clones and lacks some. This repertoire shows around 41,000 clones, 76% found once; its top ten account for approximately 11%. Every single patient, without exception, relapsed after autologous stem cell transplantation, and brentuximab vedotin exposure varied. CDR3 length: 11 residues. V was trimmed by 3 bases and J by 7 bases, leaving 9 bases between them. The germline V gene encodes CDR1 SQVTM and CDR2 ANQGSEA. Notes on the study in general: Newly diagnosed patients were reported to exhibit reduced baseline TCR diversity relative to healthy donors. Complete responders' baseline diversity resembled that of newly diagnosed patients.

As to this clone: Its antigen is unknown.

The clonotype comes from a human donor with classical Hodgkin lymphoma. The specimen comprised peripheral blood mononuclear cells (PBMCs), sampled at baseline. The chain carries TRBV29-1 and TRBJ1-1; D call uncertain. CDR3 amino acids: CSVESHGEAFF. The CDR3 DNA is TGCAGCGTTGAGTCGCACGGTGAAGCTTTCTTT.